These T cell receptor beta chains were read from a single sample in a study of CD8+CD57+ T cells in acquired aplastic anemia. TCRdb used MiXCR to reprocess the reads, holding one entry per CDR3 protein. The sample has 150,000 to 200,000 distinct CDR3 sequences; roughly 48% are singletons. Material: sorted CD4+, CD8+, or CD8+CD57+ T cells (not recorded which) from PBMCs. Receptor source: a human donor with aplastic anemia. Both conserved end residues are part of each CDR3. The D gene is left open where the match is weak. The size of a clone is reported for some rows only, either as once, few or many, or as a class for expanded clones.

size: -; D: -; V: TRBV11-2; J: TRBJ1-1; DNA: TGTGCCAGCAGCTTTGGCAGGGACGGTTGGCTGAACACTGAAGCTTTCTTT; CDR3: CASSFGRDGWLNTEAFF
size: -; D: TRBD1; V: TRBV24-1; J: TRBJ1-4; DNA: TGTGCCACCAGTGAGATCGACAGGGCCGGGGAAAAACTGTTTTTT; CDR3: CATSEIDRAGEKLFF
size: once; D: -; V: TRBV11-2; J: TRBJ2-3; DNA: TGTGCCAGCAGCTTAGACACGGGCACAGATACGCAGTATTTT; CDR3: CASSLDTGTDTQYF
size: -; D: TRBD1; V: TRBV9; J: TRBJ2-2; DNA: TGTGCCAGCAGCTTCGGACAGGGGTTCGCCGGGGAGCTGTTTTTT; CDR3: CASSFGQGFAGELFF
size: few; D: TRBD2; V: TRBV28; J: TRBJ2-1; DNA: TGTGCGAGCGGGATTTCCTACAATGAGCAGTTCTTC; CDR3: CASGISYNEQFF
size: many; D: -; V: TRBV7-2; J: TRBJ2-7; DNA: TGTGCCAGCAGCTTACTGTCCGAGCAGTACTTC; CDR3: CASSLLSEQYF
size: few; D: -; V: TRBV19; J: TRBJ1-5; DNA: TGTGCCAGTAGTATGATTATACTTCAGCCCCAGCATTTT; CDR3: CASSMIILQPQHF
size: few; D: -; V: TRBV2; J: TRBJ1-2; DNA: TGTGCCAGCAGTGAAGTAGGGGCCCCTAACTATGGCTACACCTTC; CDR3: CASSEVGAPNYGYTF
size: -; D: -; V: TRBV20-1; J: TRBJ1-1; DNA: TGCAGTGCCTCCAACACTGAAGCTTTCTTT; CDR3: CSASNTEAFF
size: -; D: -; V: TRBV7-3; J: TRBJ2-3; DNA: TGCGCCAGCAGCCCCCTTAGCACAGATAGGCAGTATTTT; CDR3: CASSPLSTDRQYF
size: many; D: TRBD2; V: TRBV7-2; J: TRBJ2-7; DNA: TGTGCCAGCAGCTTACTAGCGGGGGACTCCTACGAGCAGTACTTC; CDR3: CASSLLAGDSYEQYF
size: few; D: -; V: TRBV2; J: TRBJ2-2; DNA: TGTGCCAGCAGTGACAGGGGTGGGAGCACCGGGGAGCTGTTTTTT; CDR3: CASSDRGGSTGELFF
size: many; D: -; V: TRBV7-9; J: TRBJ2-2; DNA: TGTGCCAGCAGCTTAAGGGAAAGGGGATCCGGGGAGCTGTTTTTT; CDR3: CASSLRERGSGELFF
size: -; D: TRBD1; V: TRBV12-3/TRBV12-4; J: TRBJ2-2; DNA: TGTGCCAGCAGACAACAGGGGGCCGGGGAGCTGTTTTTT; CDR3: CASRQQGAGELFF
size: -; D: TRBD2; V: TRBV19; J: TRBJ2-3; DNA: TGTGCCAGTAGGAGCGGGAGGGCCCCCGCCACAGATACGCAGTATTTT; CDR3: CASRSGRAPATDTQYF
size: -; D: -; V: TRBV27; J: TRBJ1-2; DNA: TGTGCCAGCAGTTTATTGGCGGGGGCGGCCGGGGGCTACACCTTC; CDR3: CASSLLAGAAGGYTF
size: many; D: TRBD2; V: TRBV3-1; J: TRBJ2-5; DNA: TGTGCCAGCAGCCAAGAAGGGGGACTAGGGGCCCAGTACTTC; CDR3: CASSQEGGLGAQYF
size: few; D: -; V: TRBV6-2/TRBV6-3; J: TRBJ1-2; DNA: TGTGCCAGCAGTTACGGGATCCTGAACCTCGGCTACACCTTC; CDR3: CASSYGILNLGYTF
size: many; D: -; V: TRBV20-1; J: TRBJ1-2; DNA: TGCAGTGCTAGGACAGATAAGGGAGGCTATGGCTACACCTTC; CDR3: CSARTDKGGYGYTF
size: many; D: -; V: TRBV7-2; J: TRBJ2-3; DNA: TGTGCCAGCAGCTTAAGGGCAGATACGCAGTATTTT; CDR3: CASSLRADTQYF
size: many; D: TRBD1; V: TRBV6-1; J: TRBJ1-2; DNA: TGTGCCAGCAGCGCGGGACAGGGGACCTATGGCTACACCTTC; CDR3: CASSAGQGTYGYTF
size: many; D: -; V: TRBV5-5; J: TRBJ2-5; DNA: TGTGCCAGCAGCGAAATAACAGGGGACTTTGGGGAGACCCAGTACTTC; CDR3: CASSEITGDFGETQYF
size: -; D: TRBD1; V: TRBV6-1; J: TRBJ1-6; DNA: TGTGCCAGCAGTCGGACAGGGTATTATTCACCCCTCCACTTT; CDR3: CASSRTGYYSPLHF
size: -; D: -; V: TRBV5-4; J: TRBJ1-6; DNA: TGTGCCAACAGCTTGGTCGGCAGGGACAATTCACCCCTCCACTTT; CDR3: CANSLVGRDNSPLHF
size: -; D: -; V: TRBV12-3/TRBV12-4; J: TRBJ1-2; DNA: TGTGCCAGCAGTTCAACAGGGATCGGCTACACCTTC; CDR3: CASSSTGIGYTF
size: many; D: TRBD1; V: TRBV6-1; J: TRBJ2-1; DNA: TGTGCCAGCAGCCAAAGGCCGACAGGGAGCTCCTACAATGAGCAGTTCTTC; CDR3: CASSQRPTGSSYNEQFF
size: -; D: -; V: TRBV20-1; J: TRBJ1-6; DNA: TGCAGTGCTCCCGTATTTCCCCTCCACTTT; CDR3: CSAPVFPLHF
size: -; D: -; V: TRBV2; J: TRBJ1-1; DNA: TGTGCCAGCAGTGACTGGAGCACTGAAGCTTTCTTT; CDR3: CASSDWSTEAFF
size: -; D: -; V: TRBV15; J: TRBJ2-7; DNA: TGTGCCACCAGCAGTGCTAGGTCCAGCTTCTCCTACGAGCAGTACTTC; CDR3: CATSSARSSFSYEQYF
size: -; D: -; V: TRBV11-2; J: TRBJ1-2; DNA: TGTGCCAGCAGGTCGTTAGCATGGGACGGAGGGCACTATGGCTACACCTTC; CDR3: CASRSLAWDGGHYGYTF
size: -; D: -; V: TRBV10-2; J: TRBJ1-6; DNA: TGCGCCAGCAGCTCCTCGGACGGATGGAATTCACCCCTCCACTTT; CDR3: CASSSSDGWNSPLHF
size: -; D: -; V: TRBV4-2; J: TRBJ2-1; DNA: TGTGCCAGCAACCAAGATACACAGGAATACAATGAGCAGTTCTTC; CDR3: CASNQDTQEYNEQFF
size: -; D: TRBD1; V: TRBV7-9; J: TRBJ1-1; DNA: TGTGCCAGCAGCTCGGGACAGGGGGGAGCTTTCTTT; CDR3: CASSSGQGGAFF
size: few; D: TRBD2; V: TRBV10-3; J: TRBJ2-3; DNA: TGTGCCATACTAGCGACGAGCACAGATACGCAGTATTTT; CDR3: CAILATSTDTQYF
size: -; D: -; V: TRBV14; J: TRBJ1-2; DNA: TGTGCCAGCAGCCAAGATAAAGGGAGGGGCGCAGGTGGCTACACCTTC; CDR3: CASSQDKGRGAGGYTF
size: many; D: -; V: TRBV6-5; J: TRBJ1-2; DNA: TGTGCCAGCAGTTACGATGCACGGGGGGGCTACACCTTC; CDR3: CASSYDARGGYTF
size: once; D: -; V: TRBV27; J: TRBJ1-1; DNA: TGTGCCAGCCACGCGCGGTCGCCGGACACTGAAGCTTTCTTT; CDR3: CASHARSPDTEAFF
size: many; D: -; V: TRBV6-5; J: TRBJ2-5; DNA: TGTGCCAGCAGTTACGGGTGGGTAGAGACCCAGTACTTC; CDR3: CASSYGWVETQYF
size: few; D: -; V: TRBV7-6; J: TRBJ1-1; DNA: TGTGCCAGCAGCTTGGGGGGGATTACTGAAGCTTTCTTT; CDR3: CASSLGGITEAFF
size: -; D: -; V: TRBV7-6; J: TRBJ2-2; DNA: TGTGCCAGCAGCCTCGGCTTTGCCGGGGAGCTGTTTTTT; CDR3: CASSLGFAGELFF
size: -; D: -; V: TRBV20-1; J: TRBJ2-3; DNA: TGCAGTGCTAGAGATCCCGCGGTTCTAGTGTATTTT; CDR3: CSARDPAVLVYF
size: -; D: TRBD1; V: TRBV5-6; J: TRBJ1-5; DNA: TGTGCCAGCAGCTCCAGGACAGGCGGGTTAGGGCCCCAGCATTTT; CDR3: CASSSRTGGLGPQHF
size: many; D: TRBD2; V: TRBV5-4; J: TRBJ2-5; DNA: TGTGCCAGCAGCCCTAAATTCGGGACGGGGGGGCAAGAGACCCAGTACTTC; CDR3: CASSPKFGTGGQETQYF
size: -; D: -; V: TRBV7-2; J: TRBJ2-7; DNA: TGTGTCAGAAGCTGGGTGGGTGTTAGTTACGAGCAGTACTTC; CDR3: CVRSWVGVSYEQYF
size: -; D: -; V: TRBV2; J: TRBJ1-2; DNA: TGTGCCAGCAGTGAAATCGACGGGAACTATGGCTACACCTTC; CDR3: CASSEIDGNYGYTF
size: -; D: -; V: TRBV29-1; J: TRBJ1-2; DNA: TGCAGCGTTGAAGATCTAAAAGAAAACTATGGCTACACCTTC; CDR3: CSVEDLKENYGYTF
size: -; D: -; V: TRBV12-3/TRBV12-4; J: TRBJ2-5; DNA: TGTGCCAGCAGTTTCATTCAAGAGACCCAGTACTTC; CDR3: CASSFIQETQYF
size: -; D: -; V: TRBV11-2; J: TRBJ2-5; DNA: TGTGCCAGTAAATCCGTGGAGGGATTCGAGACCCGGTACTTC; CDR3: CASKSVEGFETRYF
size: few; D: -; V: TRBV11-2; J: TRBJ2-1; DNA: TGTGCCAGCAGCTTAGTATTGACGACCCGAGGGAATGAGCAGTTCTTC; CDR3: CASSLVLTTRGNEQFF
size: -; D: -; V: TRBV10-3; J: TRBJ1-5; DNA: TGTGCCATCAGTGAGGGAGCAGGGCGCAATCAGCCCCAGCATTTT; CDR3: CAISEGAGRNQPQHF
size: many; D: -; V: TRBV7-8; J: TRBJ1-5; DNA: TGTGCCAGCAGCCAAGGGAGTTATCAGCCCCAGCATTTT; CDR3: CASSQGSYQPQHF
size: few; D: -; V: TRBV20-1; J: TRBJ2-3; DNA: TGCAGTGCTAGGGACGGTCGAAGCACAGATACGCAGTATTTT; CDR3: CSARDGRSTDTQYF
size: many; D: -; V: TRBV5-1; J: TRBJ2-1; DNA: TGCGCCAGCAGCTTGGATGGCAGGGAAGTATATGAGCAGTTCTTC; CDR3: CASSLDGREVYEQFF
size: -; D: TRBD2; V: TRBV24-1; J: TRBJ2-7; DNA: TGTGCCAGCAGTCGCCGGGGAGGGGCCTCCTACGAGCAGTACTTC; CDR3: CASSRRGGASYEQYF
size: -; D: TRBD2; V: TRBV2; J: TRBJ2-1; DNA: TGTGCCAGCACCCGAAGCGGGGGGGCGAATGAGCAGTTCTTC; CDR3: CASTRSGGANEQFF
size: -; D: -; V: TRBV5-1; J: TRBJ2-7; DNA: TGCGCCAGCAGCGCGACAGGTCGCGGCGAGCAGTACTTC; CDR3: CASSATGRGEQYF